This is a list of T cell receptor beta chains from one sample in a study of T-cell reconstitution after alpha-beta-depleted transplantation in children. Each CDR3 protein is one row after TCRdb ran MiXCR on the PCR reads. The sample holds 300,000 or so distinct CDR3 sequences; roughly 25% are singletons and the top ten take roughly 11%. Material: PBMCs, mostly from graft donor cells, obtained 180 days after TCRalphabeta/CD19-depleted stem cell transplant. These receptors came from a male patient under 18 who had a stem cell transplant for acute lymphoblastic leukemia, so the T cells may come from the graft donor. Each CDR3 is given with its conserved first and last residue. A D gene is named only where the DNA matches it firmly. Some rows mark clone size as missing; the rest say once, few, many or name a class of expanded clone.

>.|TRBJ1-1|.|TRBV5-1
CASSQDGNTEAFF
TGCGCCAGCAGCCAGGACGGGAACACTGAAGCTTTCTTT
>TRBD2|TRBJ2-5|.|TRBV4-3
CASSQGLGGRETQYF
TGCGCCAGCAGCCAAGGTTTGGGAGGGCGGGAGACCCAGTACTTC
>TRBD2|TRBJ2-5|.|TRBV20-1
CSASGGGRQETQYF
TGCAGTGCTAGCGGCGGGGGGCGCCAAGAGACCCAGTACTTC
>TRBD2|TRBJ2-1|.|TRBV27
CASRLAPASGGRDEQFF
TGTGCCAGCAGACTTGCCCCCGCTAGCGGGGGACGGGATGAGCAGTTCTTC
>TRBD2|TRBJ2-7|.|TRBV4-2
CASSQDRAPGLAGNYEQYF
TGTGCCAGCAGCCAAGATCGAGCCCCCGGACTAGCGGGGAACTACGAGCAGTACTTC
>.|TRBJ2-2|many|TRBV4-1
CASSRHSGTGELFF
TGCGCCAGCAGCCGTCATAGCGGCACCGGGGAGCTGTTTTTT
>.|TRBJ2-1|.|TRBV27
CASSLTVYSYNEQFF
TGTGCCAGCAGTTTAACGGTATACTCCTACAATGAGCAGTTCTTC
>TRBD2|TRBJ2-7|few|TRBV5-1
CASSFRASGRITYEQYF
TGCGCCAGCAGCTTCAGGGCTAGCGGGAGAATTACCTACGAGCAGTACTTC
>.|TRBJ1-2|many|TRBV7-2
CASSLEGSNYGYTF
TGTGCCAGCAGCTTAGAGGGTTCTAACTATGGCTACACCTTC
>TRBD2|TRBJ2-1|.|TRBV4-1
CASSQGRAAYNEQFF
TGCGCCAGCAGCCAGGGGAGGGCCGCCTACAATGAGCAGTTCTTC
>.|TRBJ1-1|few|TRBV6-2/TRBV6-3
CASSQGFDPANTEAFF
TGTGCCAGCAGCCAAGGGTTTGACCCGGCGAACACTGAAGCTTTCTTT
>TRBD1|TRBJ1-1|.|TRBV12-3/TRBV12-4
CASSDRDSGHTEAFF
TGTGCCAGCAGCGACCGGGACAGCGGGCACACTGAAGCTTTCTTT
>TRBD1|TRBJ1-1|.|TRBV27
CPSSLDGVQGARNTEAFF
TGTCCCAGCAGTTTGGATGGGGTACAGGGGGCAAGGAACACTGAAGCTTTCTTT
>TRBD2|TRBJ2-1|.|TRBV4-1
CASSQFGTSGYNEQFF
TGCGCCAGCAGCCAATTCGGGACTAGCGGGTACAATGAGCAGTTCTTC